The 6 T cell receptor beta chains below come from one sample, sequenced in a study of early T cells in non-severe SARS-CoV-2 infection. Using its own MiXCR run on the 5' RACE reads, TCRdb lists one record per CDR3 protein. The sample holds some 57,000 distinct CDR3 sequences, roughly 10% seen once. Sequencing was carried out using whole blood. These receptors all stem from an adult who was a healthcare worker with PCR-confirmed SARS-CoV-2 infection or an uninfected control (not recorded which).

This clonotype was picked up a small number of times. The gene calls are TRBV20-1 and TRBJ2-7, with D possibly being TRBD2 (6 bases). The V and J ends lost 0 bases and 2 bases respectively, with 14 bases between them. The germline gives CDR1 DFQATT, CDR2 SNEGSKA (reference sequence). The CDR3 is made up of 15 amino acids. The CDR3 here is CSARDSWRGPYEQYF. Written as DNA, the CDR3 is TGCAGTGCTAGAGATTCTTGGAGGGGACCCTACGAGCAGTACTTC.

In this sample, this clonotype turned up many times. The chain links TRBV5-1 to TRBJ2-1; 8 nucleotides match TRBD2. This CDR3 region has 13 residues. V lost 2 bases to trimming and J lost 7 bases; unmatched junction nucleotides: 2. Germline V lookup: CDR1 SGHRS, CDR2 YFSETQ. The CDR3 nucleotides are TGCGCCAGCAGCTTCGGGGGGGCTAATGAGCAGTTCTTC. Protein product: CASSFGGANEQFF. The whole variable domain, remainder taken from reference TRBV5-1 and TRBJ2-1, is KAGVTQTPRYLIKTRGQQVTLSCSPISGHRSVSWYQQTPGQGLQFLFEYFSETQRNKGNFPGRFSGRQFSNSRSEMNVSTLELGDSALYLCASSFGGANEQFFGPGTRLTVL.

This clonotype has a handful of counts. The chain couples TRBV4-2 to TRBJ1-5; 12 bases are shared with TRBD1. Trimming at V came to 4 bases and at J to 2 bases, leaving 9 bases not matched to a gene. From germline, CDR1 is LGHNA and CDR2 YNFKEQ. The CDR3 runs 18 residues. Here the CDR3 DNA reads TGTGCCAGCAGCCTATTCCGGGACAGGGGGCTCGGCAATCAGCCCCAGCATTTT. Translating gives CASSLFRDRGLGNQPQHF.

This clonotype was observed a handful of times. The V gene is TRBV29-1, the J gene TRBJ2-7; 9 bases fit TRBD1. This CDR3 contains 13 residues. The germline CDR1 and CDR2 sequences are SQVTM and ANQGSEA. The V segment lost 7 bases and the J segment 0 bases; nucleotides outside the gene matches: 4. The CDR3 is CSGGQGDSYEQYF. The CDR3, as DNA: TGCAGCGGGGGACAGGGCGACTCCTACGAGCAGTACTTC.

This clonotype occurred a few times. The J gene is TRBJ2-1, the V gene TRBV28, with D perhaps TRBD1 (6 bases). Between the trimmed V and J ends, which lost 2 bases and 4 bases, there was a span of 6 bases. The CDR3 consists of 13 residues. The germline CDR1 and CDR2 sequences are MDHEN and SYDVKM. CDR3 amino acids: CASSLDRYNEQFF. The CDR3 DNA reads TGTGCCAGCAGTTTAGACAGGTACAATGAGCAGTTCTTC.

This clonotype was observed at least ten times. The CDR3 sequence: CASSRLTSGRDEQYF. As DNA, the CDR3 is TGTGCCAGCAGCCGCCTGACTAGCGGGAGAGATGAGCAGTACTTC. The rearrangement joins TRBV7-2 to TRBJ2-7; 12 bases fit TRBD2. The CDR3 has 15 amino acids. Unmatched junction bases numbered 9, after V lost 5 bases and J lost 7 bases. Germline loops: CDR1 SGHTA, CDR2 FQGNSA.